Described below is a single TCR beta chain sequence and its context. This specimen belongs to a study of graft-versus-host responses after intestinal transplantation. Per germline, CDR1 SNHLY and CDR2 FYNNEI. The CDR3 runs 16 residues. V was pared by 4 bases and J by 5 bases, with 17 bases between. Profiling relied on immunoSEQ multiplex PCR, and the TCRdb table lists in-frame clones only, not all of them. The table shows approximately 60,000 clones, with approximately 90% occurring only once. The chain combines TRBV2 with TRBJ2-2, with D possibly being TRBD2 (6 bases). The receptor was derived from a human patient who received an intestinal transplant, so some T cells may come from the graft donor. The material sequenced was PBMCs, taken 26 days after transplant. The CDR3 protein is CASSAGTLVGTGELFF. CDR3 in DNA: TGTGCCAGCAGTGCAGGGACTCTGGTCGGGACCGGGGAGCTGTTTTTT.